This note documents a single TCR beta chain sequence. No cognate antigen has been identified for it. Base qualities are not at hand, and no much larger clone is one base apart. The source of the sample is a study of Graves' ophthalmopathy and Graves' hyperthyroidism (dated by TCRdb to 2017 to 2018). Background for the entire study: Peripheral blood was collected at initial diagnosis, before any treatment. The study used TCR beta repertoire signatures to distinguish Graves' ophthalmopathy from Graves' hyperthyroidism and to predict progression to ophthalmopathy. In total, some 140 blood samples were TCR-sequenced: approximately 42 ophthalmopathy, approximately 75 hyperthyroidism and some 17 hyperthyroidism-to-ophthalmopathy patients. To explore V-J signatures that distinguish ophthalmopathy from hyperthyroidism, a discovery set of 100 patients was enrolled, made up of 43 with ophthalmopathy and around 60 with stable hyperthyroidism. An independent validation cohort comprised around 19 hyperthyroidism patients and 15 to 17 patients who later progressed from hyperthyroidism to ophthalmopathy. T-cell repertoires of thyroid tissue and blood were compared in several hyperthyroidism patients. Following sample collection, hyperthyroidism patients were given methimazole at a starting dose of 30 mg daily, and ophthalmopathy patients were given high-dose intravenous methylprednisolone. For training and testing, the roughly 100 patients in the discovery cohort were randomly divided in a 7:3 ratio. What the work shows at the level of the full study, not this receptor alone: In validation, the model predicted ophthalmopathy progression with 70.59% sensitivity and roughly 78% specificity; roughly eleven predicted patients were CT-confirmed with GO in a median of about 6.1 months. The 13-signature model separated ophthalmopathy from stable hyperthyroidism with around 90% sensitivity and 81.08% specificity in cross-validation, and 80%/75% in the test set. Among expanded thyroid clonotypes with frequency above 0.001, most also showed up in blood, which suggests that blood repertoires may reflect the thyroid immune response. No statistical method was used to set the sample size in advance, and the investigators knew which group each participant was assigned to.

Ophthalmopathy patients had moderately to severely active disease, Clinical Activity Score of at least 3, NOSPECS grade of at least 4, and disease duration under 3 months. Patients with other autoimmune diseases, uncontrolled infections, pregnancy or lactation were excluded from the study. Diagnosis relied on clinical symptoms, serum thyroxine, TRAb, thyroid ultrasound and orbital computed tomography. Using Ficoll-Paque density gradient centrifugation, PBMCs were isolated from less than 11 ml of fresh peripheral blood. Total RNA was extracted with Trizol reagent and quality-checked on an Agilent 2100 Bioanalyzer. TCR beta CDR3 regions were amplified from RNA transcripts for repertoire sequencing. A first-round RT-PCR used HTBI primers with the Qiagen OneStep RT-PCR kit, followed by a second-round multiplex PCR, size selection and purification. The libraries underwent paired-end sequencing with 100 bp reads on an Illumina HiSeq2000. Per the authors' processing: SOAPnuke was used for read processing, and reads with adapters, uncalled bases, a mean Phred below 15, or no exact constant-primer or identifier match were discarded. High-quality paired reads were merged with COPE v1.2.5. Unique nucleotide sequences were defined as clonotypes and aligned to IMGT TRB V, D and J references using MiTCR v1.1. The analysis was limited to V-J combinations with a frequency above 0.0001, which together covered approximately 99% of repertoires. For each V-J combination, a TCR clonal expansion and chaos score was defined as F50 clonal expansion divided by the chaos observed in the TCRdist matrix. Welch's t-statistics and random forest were used to reduce the features to 10 to 15 V-J combinations, which were then used as input to a naive Bayes classifier. The similarity between thyroid and blood repertoires was quantified using the Morisita-Horn index. TCRdb itself trimmed the public reads at Q25 with fastp, ran MiXCR and retained productive beta chains. When rows share a CDR3 protein, they turn into one entry using the most common DNA and genes. TCRdb assigned the V and J calls; the authors' analysis was not used. For this sample the table gives approximately 500,000 distinct CDR3 sequences, of which approximately 14% were detected only once. 9.8% of the sample is in the top ten clones.

In the germline V gene, CDR1 corresponds to MNHEY and CDR2 to SVGAGI. The V end loses 4 bases and the J end loses 4 bases, and a stretch of 17 bases separates them. Inclusive of the bounding cysteine and phenylalanine, the CDR3 is 15 residues long. Only CDR3 DNA is held: 45 bases, read in frame from base 1. The TCR comes from a woman aged 30 to 39 with Graves' ophthalmopathy. Donor details come from another sample of the same person, matched by shared clones. Here the chain combines TRBV6-5 and TRBJ2-7; TRBD2 could be the D gene, as 6 bases match. The sequenced sample was blood. CDR3 region: CASSSMGTAEYEQYF. The nucleotide sequence is TGTGCCAGCAGTTCAATGGGGACTGCTGAATACGAGCAGTACTTC.